The text below deals with one TCR beta chain. What it binds is unknown. Generated by immunoSEQ multiplex PCR, the TCRdb table keeps only in-frame clones and is missing some. The top ten hold about 14% of the sample, which has fewer than 9,500 clones, roughly 23% seen once. This sample stems from a study of sequential checkpoint blockade in melanoma. Study information: DNA from 91 pretreatment tumor samples underwent TCRβ immunosequencing. Roughly 20 patients had matched tumor biopsies before treatment and at week 13 after nivolumab or ipilimumab alone.

The sample's treatment: randomized to nivolumab then ipilimumab (arm A) or the reverse (arm B). The CDR3 consists of 16 residues. Trimming shortened V by 1 base and J by 4 bases, and 14 bases separated the two germline ends. Germline V gives CDR1 KGHSY, CDR2 FQNENV. General study findings and limits: T-cell fraction and clonality followed PD-L1 and CD8+ counts, not mutational load. Pretreatment TIL clonality tracked with response in the nivolumab-first arm.

The gene calls are TRBV16 and TRBJ1-5, with a possible D match to TRBD1 (5 bases). The source material was tumor tissue (inferred from file names), sampled from a patient given nivolumab and ipilimumab in sequence. The clonotype comes from a human donor with melanoma. In DNA form, the CDR3 reads TGTGCCAGCAGCCAATGGGAGCAGGGCCTTAATCAGCCCCAGCATTTT. Encoded protein: CASSQWEQGLNQPQHF.